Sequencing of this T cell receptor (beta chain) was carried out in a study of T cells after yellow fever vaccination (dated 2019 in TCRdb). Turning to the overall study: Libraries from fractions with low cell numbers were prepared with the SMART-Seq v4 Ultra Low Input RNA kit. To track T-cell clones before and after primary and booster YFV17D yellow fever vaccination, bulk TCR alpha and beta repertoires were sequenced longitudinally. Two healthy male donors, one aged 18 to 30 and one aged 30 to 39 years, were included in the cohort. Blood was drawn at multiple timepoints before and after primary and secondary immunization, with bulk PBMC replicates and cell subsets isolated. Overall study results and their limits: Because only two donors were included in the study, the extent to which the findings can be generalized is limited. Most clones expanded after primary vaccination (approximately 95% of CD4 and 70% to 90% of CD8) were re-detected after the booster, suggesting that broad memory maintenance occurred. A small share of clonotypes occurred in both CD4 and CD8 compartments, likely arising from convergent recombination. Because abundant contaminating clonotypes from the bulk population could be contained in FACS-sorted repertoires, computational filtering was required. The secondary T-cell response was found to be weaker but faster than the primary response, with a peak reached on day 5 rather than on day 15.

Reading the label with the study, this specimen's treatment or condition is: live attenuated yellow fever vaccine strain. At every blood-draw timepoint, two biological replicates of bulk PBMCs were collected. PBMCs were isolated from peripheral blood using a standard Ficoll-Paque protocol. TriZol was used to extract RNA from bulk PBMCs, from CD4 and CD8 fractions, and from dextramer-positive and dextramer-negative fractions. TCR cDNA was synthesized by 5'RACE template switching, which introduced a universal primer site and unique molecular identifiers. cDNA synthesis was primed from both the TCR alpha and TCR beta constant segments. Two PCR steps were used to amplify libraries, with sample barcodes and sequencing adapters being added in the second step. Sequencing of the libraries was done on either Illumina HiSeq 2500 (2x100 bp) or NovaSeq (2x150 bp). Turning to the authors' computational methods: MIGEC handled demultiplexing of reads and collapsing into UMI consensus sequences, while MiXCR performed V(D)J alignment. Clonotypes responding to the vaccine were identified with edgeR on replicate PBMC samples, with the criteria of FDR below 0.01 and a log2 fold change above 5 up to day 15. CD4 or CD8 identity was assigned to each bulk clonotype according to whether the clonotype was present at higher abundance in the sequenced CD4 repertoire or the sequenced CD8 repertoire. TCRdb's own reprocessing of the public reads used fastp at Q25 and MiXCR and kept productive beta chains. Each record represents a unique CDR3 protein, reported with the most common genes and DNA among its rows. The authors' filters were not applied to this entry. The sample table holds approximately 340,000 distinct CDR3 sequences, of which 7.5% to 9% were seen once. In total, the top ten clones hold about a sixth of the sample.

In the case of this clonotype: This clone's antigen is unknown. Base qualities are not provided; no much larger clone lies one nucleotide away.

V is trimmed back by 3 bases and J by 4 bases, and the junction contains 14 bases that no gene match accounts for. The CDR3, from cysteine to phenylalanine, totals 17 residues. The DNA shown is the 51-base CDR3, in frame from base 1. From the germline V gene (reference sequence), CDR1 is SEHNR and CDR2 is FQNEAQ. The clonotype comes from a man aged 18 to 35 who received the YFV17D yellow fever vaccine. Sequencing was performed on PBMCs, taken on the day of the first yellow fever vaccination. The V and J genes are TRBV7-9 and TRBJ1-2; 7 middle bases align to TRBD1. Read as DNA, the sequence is TGTGCCAGCAGCTTCCACAGACAGGGTTCTTTTACCTATGGCTACACCTTC. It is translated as CASSFHRQGSFTYGYTF.